This is a list of T cell receptor beta chains from one sample in a study of human T cells and chemical hapten exposure. TCRdb reprocessed the reads with MiXCR, giving one entry per CDR3 protein. The sample consists of around 120,000 distinct CDR3 sequences, over 7% of them appearing once. Material for sequencing was whole blood. These TCRs come from a human donor in good health. Some clones in this sample may be carry-over from other donors' samples. CDR3s include the opening cysteine and the closing phenylalanine or tryptophan. The D gene is left open where the match is weak. Clone size appears in some rows only: once, few, many, or a class for an expanded clone.

D	V	J	size	DNA	CDR3
TRBD2	TRBV3-1	TRBJ2-3	many	TGTGCCAGCAGCCAAGGGACTAGCGGGAGTAGAGATACGCAGTATTTT	CASSQGTSGSRDTQYF
NA	TRBV7-9	TRBJ2-5	many	TGTGCCAGCAGCTCAATCCTAGGGGCGGGCCAAGGAGAGACCCAGTACTTC	CASSSILGAGQGETQYF
TRBD2	TRBV12-3/TRBV12-4	TRBJ2-3	NA	TGTGCCAGCACCATAGCGGGGAGCACAGATACGCAGTATTTT	CASTIAGSTDTQYF
TRBD1	TRBV29-1	TRBJ1-1	NA	TGCAGCGTTGAAGATCAGGGGGGGGGAAACACTGAAGCTTTCTTT	CSVEDQGGGNTEAFF
TRBD1	TRBV27	TRBJ2-7	many	TGTGCCAGCTCGTTGACAGGGTCCTCCTACGAGCAGTACTTC	CASSLTGSSYEQYF
TRBD1	TRBV20-1	TRBJ1-5	many	TGCAGTGCTTACAGGGGTAGCAATCAGCCCCAGCATTTT	CSAYRGSNQPQHF
NA	TRBV5-1	TRBJ2-5	NA	TGCGCCAGCAGAGGAGGGGAACAGACCCAGTACTTC	CASRGGEQTQYF
TRBD1	TRBV19	TRBJ1-5	many	TGTGCCAGTAGTGAACAGGGGGGACAGCCCCAGCATTTT	CASSEQGGQPQHF
NA	TRBV20-1	TRBJ2-7	many	TGCAGTGCTAGGAGGGACTCCTACGAGCAGTACTTC	CSARRDSYEQYF
NA	TRBV5-1	TRBJ2-1	NA	TGCGCCAGCAGGAAAGACAGGCCGAGCTCCTACAATGAGCAGTTCTTC	CASRKDRPSSYNEQFF
NA	TRBV7-8	TRBJ2-1	few	TGTGCCAGCAGCTTGGGGACCACGCCCTACAATGAGCAGTTCTTC	CASSLGTTPYNEQFF
NA	TRBV19	TRBJ2-7	many	TGTGCCAGTAGTACCGGACCCTACGAGCAGTACTTC	CASSTGPYEQYF
TRBD2	TRBV5-1	TRBJ2-1	few	TGCGCCAGCAGCGCCGGACTAGCGGGAGGTCGAAATGAGCAGTTCTTC	CASSAGLAGGRNEQFF
NA	TRBV15	TRBJ1-1	many	TGTGCCACCAGCAGACCACCAGGACAGCCTTTCATGAACACTGAAGCTTTCTTT	CATSRPPGQPFMNTEAFF
NA	TRBV13	TRBJ2-7	NA	TGTGCCAGCCAAACTAGGGGAGATTACGAGCAGTACTTC	CASQTRGDYEQYF
NA	TRBV9	TRBJ1-4	many	TGTGCCAGCAGCGTGGTGGGGGGCAATGAAAAACTGTTTTTT	CASSVVGGNEKLFF
TRBD1	TRBV6-5	TRBJ2-7	NA	TGTGCCACCTCCTCCGGACAGGGGGACGAGCAGTACTTC	CATSSGQGDEQYF
NA	TRBV10-3	TRBJ2-3	few	TGTGCCATCAGTGAGATTACTTCCACAGATACGCAGTATTTT	CAISEITSTDTQYF
TRBD1	TRBV10-3	TRBJ1-1	many	TGTGCCATCAGTGAGGGGGACAGGTCTGGGGCTGAAGCTTTCTTT	CAISEGDRSGAEAFF
NA	TRBV7-3	TRBJ2-1	few	TGTGCCAGCAGCCTCCCCGGACGTAATGAGCAGTTCTTC	CASSLPGRNEQFF
TRBD1	TRBV27	TRBJ2-3	few	TGTGCCAGCAGTTTAACGGACAGGGGTACAGATACGCAGTATTTT	CASSLTDRGTDTQYF
NA	TRBV6-2/TRBV6-3	TRBJ1-2	NA	TGTGCCAGCGTTTCGTCCAGGTTGTCCCGGCACTATGGCTACACCTTC	CASVSSRLSRHYGYTF
TRBD1	TRBV2	TRBJ1-4	few	TGTGCCAGCAGGGTAGGACAGGGGGATGAAAAACTGTTTTTT	CASRVGQGDEKLFF
TRBD2	TRBV3-1	TRBJ2-7	many	TGTGCCAGCAGCCAAGAGGTAGCGGGGTCCTACGAGCAGTACTTC	CASSQEVAGSYEQYF
NA	TRBV4-1	TRBJ2-1	few	TGCGCCAGCAACACGTTTGGACAGGAGCAGTTCTTC	CASNTFGQEQFF
TRBD1	TRBV28	TRBJ1-5	many	TGTGCCAGCAGTTTAGGATTGACAGGGGGCCTCAGACAGCCCCAGCATTTT	CASSLGLTGGLRQPQHF
NA	TRBV3-1	TRBJ1-2	many	TGTGCCAGCAGCTCCTCAGGGGCGAGGGCCTCATATGGCTACACCTTC	CASSSSGARASYGYTF
NA	TRBV20-1	TRBJ2-3	NA	TGCAGTGCTAGTGTCCTAGCCCAGAGGTTAGATACGCAGTATTTT	CSASVLAQRLDTQYF
TRBD1	TRBV10-3	TRBJ1-5	NA	TGTGCCATCAGTGCGGACAGGGGTGGAAATCAGCCCCAGCATTTT	CAISADRGGNQPQHF
TRBD1	TRBV14	TRBJ2-7	NA	TGTGCCAGCAGCCAAGGGACAGGGCCCCCCTACGAGCAGTACTTC	CASSQGTGPPYEQYF
NA	TRBV7-2	TRBJ1-2	NA	TGTGCCAGCAGCTTTCCAGGTTCATCGTGGGGCTACACCTTC	CASSFPGSSWGYTF
NA	TRBV12-5	TRBJ2-1	few	TGTGCTAGTAGCTACCCAGGGGGGTACAATGAGCAGTTCTTC	CASSYPGGYNEQFF
TRBD2	TRBV10-3	TRBJ2-3	few	TGTGCCATCAGTGGGTCGACTAGCGGGAAAGATACGCAGTATTTT	CAISGSTSGKDTQYF
NA	TRBV6-5	TRBJ1-4	many	TGTGCCAGCAGTTACTCGGGGGCAACGACTAATGAAAAACTGTTTTTT	CASSYSGATTNEKLFF
TRBD1	TRBV11-2	TRBJ2-5	many	TGTGCCAGCAGTAGCCAGGGGGAGCAAGAGACCCAGTACTTC	CASSSQGEQETQYF
TRBD2	TRBV5-6	TRBJ2-1	few	TGTGCCAGCAGCCCCATGGGACTAGCGGGGGGGCCTGGTGAGCAGTTCTTC	CASSPMGLAGGPGEQFF
TRBD1	TRBV6-1	TRBJ1-2	many	TGTGCCAACGGGGACAGGAGCTATGGCTACACCTTC	CANGDRSYGYTF
NA	TRBV7-9	TRBJ2-5	NA	TGTGCCAGCAGCAACAGGGAAAAGACCCAGTACTTC	CASSNREKTQYF
NA	TRBV10-3	TRBJ2-3	NA	TGTGCCATCAGTGACAGGGACACCTATAGCACAGATACGCAGTATTTT	CAISDRDTYSTDTQYF
TRBD1	TRBV7-2	TRBJ1-2	few	TGTGCCAGCAGCCAAGGCCCGACAGGGACGATTAACTATGGCTACACCTTC	CASSQGPTGTINYGYTF
TRBD2	TRBV7-8	TRBJ2-1	NA	TGTGCCAGCAGCTTAGCAGCGGGAGGGTTCAATGAGCAGTTCTTC	CASSLAAGGFNEQFF
TRBD2	TRBV20-1	TRBJ2-7	NA	TGCAGTGCTAGAGATGGGCGAGCGGGAGAGTCCGGCTACGAGCAGTACTTC	CSARDGRAGESGYEQYF
NA	TRBV27	TRBJ2-1	NA	TGTGCCAGCAGCCAGGGGAGGGGCGACAATGAGCAGTTCTTC	CASSQGRGDNEQFF
TRBD1	TRBV11-2	TRBJ2-5	NA	TGTGCCAGTTCCCAAGACAGGGAGTTTGGAGAGACCCAGTACTTC	CASSQDREFGETQYF